This T cell receptor beta chain was recovered during a study of cytomegalovirus exposure and HLA in healthy donors. Study-level background: The Caucasian-associated ancestry cluster held roughly 84% of around 380 genotyped donors. Findings and limits, study-wide: Reportedly, cytomegalovirus status was diagnosed with high sensitivity and specificity. The study listed some 160 cytomegalovirus-associated TCR beta chains. The authors confirmed in vitro that a few CMV-associated chains were specific for CMV antigens.

This clone was seen more than once but under ten times. Its antigen is not identified. Sequence at one end of the junction differs from germline and may be a read error. This CDR3 contains 14 residues. Germline lookup yields CDR1 SEHNR and CDR2 FQNEAQ (reference sequence). Use of 60 Vbeta and 13 Jbeta primers characterized the PCR. Libraries were prepared by immunoSEQ multiplex PCR; TCRdb keeps only in-frame clonotypes and omits some of them. In the table there are fewer than 250,000 clones, roughly 75% of which are singletons. The source material was PBMCs. The receptor was derived from a man younger than 40 in good health and CMV-seropositive. The V and J genes are TRBV7-9 and TRBJ1-2; 7 bases align to TRBD1. DNA of the CDR3: TGTTCCAGCAGCTTAGCATCACAGGGGCATGGCTACACCTTC. Protein product: CSSSLASQGHGYTF.